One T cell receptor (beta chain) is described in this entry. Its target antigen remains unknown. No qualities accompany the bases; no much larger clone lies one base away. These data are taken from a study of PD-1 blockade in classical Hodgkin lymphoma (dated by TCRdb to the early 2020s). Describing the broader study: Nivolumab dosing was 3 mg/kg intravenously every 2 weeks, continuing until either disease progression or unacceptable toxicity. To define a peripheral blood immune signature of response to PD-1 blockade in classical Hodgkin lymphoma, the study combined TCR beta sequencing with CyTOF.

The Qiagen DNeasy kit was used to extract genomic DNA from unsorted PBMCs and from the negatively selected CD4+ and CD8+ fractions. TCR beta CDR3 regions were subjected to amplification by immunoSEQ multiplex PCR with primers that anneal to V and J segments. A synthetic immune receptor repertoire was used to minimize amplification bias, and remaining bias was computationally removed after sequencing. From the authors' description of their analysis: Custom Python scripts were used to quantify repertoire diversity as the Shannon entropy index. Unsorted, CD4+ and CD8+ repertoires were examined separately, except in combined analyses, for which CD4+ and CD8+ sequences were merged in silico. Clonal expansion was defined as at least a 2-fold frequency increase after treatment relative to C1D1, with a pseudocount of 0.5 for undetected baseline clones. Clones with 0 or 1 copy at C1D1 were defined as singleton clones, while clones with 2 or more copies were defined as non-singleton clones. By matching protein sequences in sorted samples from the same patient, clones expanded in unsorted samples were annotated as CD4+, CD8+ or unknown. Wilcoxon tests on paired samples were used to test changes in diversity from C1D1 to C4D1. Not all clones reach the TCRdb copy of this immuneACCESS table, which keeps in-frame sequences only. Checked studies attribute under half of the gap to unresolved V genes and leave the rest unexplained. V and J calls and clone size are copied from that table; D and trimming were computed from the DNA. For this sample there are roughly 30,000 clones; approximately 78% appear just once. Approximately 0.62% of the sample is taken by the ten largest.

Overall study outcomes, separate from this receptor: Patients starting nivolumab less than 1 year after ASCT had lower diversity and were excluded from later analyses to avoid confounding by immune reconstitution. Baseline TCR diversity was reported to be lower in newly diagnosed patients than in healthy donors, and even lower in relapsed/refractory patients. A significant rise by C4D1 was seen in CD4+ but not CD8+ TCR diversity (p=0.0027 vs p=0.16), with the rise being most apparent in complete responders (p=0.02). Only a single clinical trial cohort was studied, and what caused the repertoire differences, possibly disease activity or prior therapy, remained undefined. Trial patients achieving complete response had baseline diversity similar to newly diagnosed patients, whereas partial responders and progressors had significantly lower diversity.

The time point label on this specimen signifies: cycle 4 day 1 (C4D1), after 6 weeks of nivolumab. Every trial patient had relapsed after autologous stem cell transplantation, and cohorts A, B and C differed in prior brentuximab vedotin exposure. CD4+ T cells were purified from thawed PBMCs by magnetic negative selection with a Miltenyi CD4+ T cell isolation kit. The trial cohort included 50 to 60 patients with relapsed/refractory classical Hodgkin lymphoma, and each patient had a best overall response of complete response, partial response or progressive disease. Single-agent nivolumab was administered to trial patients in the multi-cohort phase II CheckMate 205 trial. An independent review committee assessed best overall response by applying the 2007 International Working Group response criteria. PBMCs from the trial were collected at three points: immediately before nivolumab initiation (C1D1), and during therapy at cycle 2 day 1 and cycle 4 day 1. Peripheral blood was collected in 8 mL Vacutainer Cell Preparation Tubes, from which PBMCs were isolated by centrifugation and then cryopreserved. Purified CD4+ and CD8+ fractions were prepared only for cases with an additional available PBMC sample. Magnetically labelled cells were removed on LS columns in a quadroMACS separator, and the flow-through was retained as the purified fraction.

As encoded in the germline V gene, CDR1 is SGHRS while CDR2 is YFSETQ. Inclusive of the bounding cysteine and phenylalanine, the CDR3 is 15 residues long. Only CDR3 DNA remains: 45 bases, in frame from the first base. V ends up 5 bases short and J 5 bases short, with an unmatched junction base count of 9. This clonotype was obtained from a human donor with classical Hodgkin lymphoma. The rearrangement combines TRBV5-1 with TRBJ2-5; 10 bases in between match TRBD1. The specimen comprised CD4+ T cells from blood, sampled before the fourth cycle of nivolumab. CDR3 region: CASRSTTGGLETQYF. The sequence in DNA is TGCGCCAGCAGGAGCACGACAGGGGGCCTCGAGACCCAGTACTTC.